This T cell receptor (beta chain) was identified during a study of T cells in Graves' hyperthyroidism and ophthalmopathy. The CDR3 regions of TCR beta were amplified from RNA transcripts. The HTBI set primed first-round TCR CDR3 RT-PCR. TCRdb analysed the multiplex PCR reads with MiXCR anew, one entry per CDR3 protein. Of roughly 570,000 distinct CDR3 sequences in the sample, about 45% were seen once. The table lists this clonotype with a few counts. Its antigen remains unidentified. One base away lies a much larger clone, so this may be a sequencing read error. The CDR3 runs to 13 residues. Germline assignment: CDR1 SGHVS and CDR2 FNYEAQ. Whole-study findings and limits: Ophthalmopathy got predicted by the model a median approximately 6.4 months before its onset.

Orbital computed tomography, thyroid ultrasound, serum thyroxine and TRAb, and clinical symptoms together informed the diagnoses. The receptor was isolated from an adult woman with Graves' disease, either hyperthyroidism or ophthalmopathy (not recorded which). The chain carries TRBV7-6 and TRBJ2-7, with unresolved D. The sample was peripheral blood or thyroid tissue (not recorded which). The CDR3 nucleotides read TGTGCCAACAGCAAAGACAAATTCTACGAGCAGTACTTC. Its protein product is CANSKDKFYEQYF.